These T cell receptor beta chains were read from a single sample in a study of control samples from healthy donors and cancer patients. Clones were read by immunoSEQ multiplex PCR, and TCRdb kept only the in-frame ones, dropping some. Of about 130,000 clones in the sample, around 90% were seen once. The sequencing sample was made of blood. Receptors originate from a man aged 18 to 30 in good health. Each CDR3 is given with its conserved first and last residue. D genes are given only for firm matches.

d_call	cdr3_length	j_call	v_call	cdr3_aa
.	19	TRBJ1-1	TRBV9	CASNETSGGRGRKRAEAFF
.	14	TRBJ2-3	TRBV27	CASAWEEDTDTQYF
.	14	TRBJ1-1	TRBV7-8	CASSSLRGDTEAFF
.	13	TRBJ1-6	TRBV5-1	CASSFGRDSPLHF
.	15	TRBJ2-2	TRBV7-9	CASSLARQSTGELFF
.	14	TRBJ2-2	TRBV10-2	CASSVKANTGELFF
TRBD1	13	TRBJ1-5	TRBV29-1	CSVLDRVDQPQHF
.	15	TRBJ1-2	TRBV6-5	CASRIGRGGSNGYTF
.	15	TRBJ1-4	TRBV25-1	CASRPEGGWHEKLFF
TRBD1	14	TRBJ1-2	TRBV6-5	CASSLDRDNYGYTF
.	16	TRBJ1-6	TRBV2	CASSEEVTGTGSPLHF
TRBD1	13	TRBJ1-2	TRBV7-2	CASSVGQGYGYTF
TRBD2	15	TRBJ2-1	TRBV27	CASSSLAGGNNEQFF
.	14	TRBJ2-5	TRBV18	CASSPRQATETQYF
TRBD1	12	TRBJ2-7	TRBV7-8	CASSWDSYEQYF
.	12	TRBJ2-1	TRBV28	CASSLSYNEQFF
.	15	TRBJ1-2	TRBV30	CAWSSAGGPIYGYTF
TRBD2	17	TRBJ2-2	TRBV5-1	CASTGTSGGANTGELFF
TRBD1	15	TRBJ2-1	TRBV12-5	CASGHRQGVYNEQFF
TRBD2	15	TRBJ2-3	TRBV28	CASRPAGGPGDTQYF
.	16	TRBJ2-5	TRBV30	CAWIPFSRGNQETQYF
TRBD1	16	TRBJ1-1	TRBV2	CASSESRQGAGTEAFF
.	14	TRBJ2-3	TRBV7-2	CASSLGGGPDTQYF
.	13	TRBJ1-6	TRBV6-5	CASSQKGTSPLHF